This T cell receptor (beta chain) was retrieved from a study of T cell repertoires in cytomegalovirus infection. The wider study: Indications of both CMV infection and matching HLA type were provided by public TCR beta signatures.

The CDR3 loop spans 17 amino acids. Germline V CDR1 and CDR2: MDHEN, SYDVKM. The V end was cut by 5 bases, the J end by 0 bases, with 16 bases between. This clonotype has a count of ten or more. Each CDR3 protein gets one entry after TCRdb re-called the reads with MiXCR. Of around 280,000 distinct CDR3 sequences listed, roughly a tenth are singletons. What was sequenced was PBMCs. V usage is TRBV28 and J usage is TRBJ2-2, with D perhaps given as TRBD1 or TRBD2 (6 bases each). This TCR derives from a human donor in good health (CMV status not recorded). Some clones in this sample may be carry-over from other donors' samples. The CDR3 DNA reads as TGTGCCAGCAGTCCCCCCGGGGGCAGGGCGAACACCGGGGAGCTGTTTTTT. It encodes CASSPPGGRANTGELFF.